The clone carrying this T cell receptor beta chain was seen only once. The target antigen is unknown. Assay: immunoSEQ multiplex PCR; the TCRdb copy retains only in-frame clones and omits some. Counted here are about 76,000 clones, around 93% occurring once; the ten biggest clones make up over 1.5%. The sample is drawn from a study of brain T cells in children with intractable seizures. This CDR3 comprises 12 residues. Germline CDR1 is SGHTS and CDR2 is YDEGEE. V lost 2 bases and J 6 bases, leaving 8 bases between the germline ends. Sequencing was limited to surgery cases with top T cell transcript signatures in brain tissue. Pre-surgery treatment included at least one anti-epileptic drug. The study's findings and limits: HCMV serostatus was not known, and viral specificity came from CDR3 similarity only. Pre- and post-surgery blood differed in depth, so pre-surgery absences may be undersampling.

This receptor was taken from a boy less than two years old with tuberous sclerosis and intractable seizures. V and J are TRBV5-8 and TRBJ1-2, with D possibly TRBD1 on 5 matching bases. Sequences were derived from peripheral blood, sampled at surgery. CDR3 bases: TGTGCCAGCAGCTTTGGAGGGGATGGCTACACCTTC. This codes for CASSFGGDGYTF. Full variable domain (outside the CDR3, taken from reference TRBV5-8 and TRBJ1-2): EAGVTQSPTHLIKTRGQQATLRCSPISGHTSVYWYQQALGLGLQFLLWYDEGEERNRGNFPPRFSGRQFPNYSSELNVNALELEDSALYLCASSFGGDGYTFGSGTRLTVV.